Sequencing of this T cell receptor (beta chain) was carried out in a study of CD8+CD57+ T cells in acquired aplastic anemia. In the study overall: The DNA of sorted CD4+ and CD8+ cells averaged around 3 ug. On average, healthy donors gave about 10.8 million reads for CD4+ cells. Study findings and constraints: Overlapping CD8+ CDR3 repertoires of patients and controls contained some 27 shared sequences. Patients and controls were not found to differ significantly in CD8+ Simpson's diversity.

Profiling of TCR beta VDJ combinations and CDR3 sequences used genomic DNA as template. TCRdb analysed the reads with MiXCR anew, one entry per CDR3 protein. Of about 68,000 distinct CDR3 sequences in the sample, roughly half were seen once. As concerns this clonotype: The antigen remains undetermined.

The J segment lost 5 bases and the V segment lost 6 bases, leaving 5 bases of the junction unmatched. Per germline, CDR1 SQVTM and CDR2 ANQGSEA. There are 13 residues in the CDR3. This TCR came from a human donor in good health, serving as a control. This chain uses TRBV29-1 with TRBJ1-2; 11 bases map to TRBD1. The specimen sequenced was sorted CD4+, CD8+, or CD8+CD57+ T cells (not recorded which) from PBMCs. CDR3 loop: CSVSDRGLYGYTF. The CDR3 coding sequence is TGCAGCGTATCGGACAGGGGGCTTTATGGCTACACCTTC.